Following are 2 T cell receptor beta chains from one sample sequenced in a study of blood T cell repertoires in COVID-19. The assay was immunoSEQ multiplex PCR, and TCRdb's table has in-frame clones only and misses some. The table has roughly 90,000 clones, almost 90% seen once; the top ten hold roughly 1.5%. Material: peripheral blood. These receptors were obtained from a human donor with active COVID-19. The donor label of this sample is uncertain.

The chain carries TRBV18 and TRBJ1-4; 9 bases line up with TRBD1. From germline, CDR1 is KGHSH and CDR2 LQKENI. This CDR3 is 15 amino acids long. V was pared by 2 bases and J by 6 bases, with 4 bases of the junction left unmatched. The CDR3 protein is CASSPGQGSDEKLFF. The CDR3 DNA sequence: TGTGCCAGCTCACCAGGACAGGGGTCGGATGAAAAACTGTTTTTT.

The sample holds one count of this clone. This chain joins TRBV11-2 and TRBJ2-5; D might be TRBD2 (7 bases). Per the germline V gene, CDR1 is SGHAT and CDR2 is FQNNGV. This CDR3 is 14 amino acids long. Trimming cost V 5 bases and J 5 bases, with 15 bases left between them. The CDR3 is CASSPLGGLETQYF. The DNA of the CDR3 is TGTGCCAGCAGCCCCCTGGGGGGGCTGGAGACCCAGTACTTC.